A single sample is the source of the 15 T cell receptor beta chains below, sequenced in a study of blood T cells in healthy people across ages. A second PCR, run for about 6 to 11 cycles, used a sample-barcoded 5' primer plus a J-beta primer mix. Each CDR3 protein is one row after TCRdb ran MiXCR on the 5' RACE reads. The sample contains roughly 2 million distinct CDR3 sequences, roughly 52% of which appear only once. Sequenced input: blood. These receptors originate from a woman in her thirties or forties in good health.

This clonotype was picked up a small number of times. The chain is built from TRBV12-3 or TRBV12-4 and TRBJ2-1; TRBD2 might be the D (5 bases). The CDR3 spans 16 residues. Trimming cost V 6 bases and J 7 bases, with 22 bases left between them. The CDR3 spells CASSLTPGLVLNEQFF. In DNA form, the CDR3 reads TGTGCCAGCAGCCTGACCCCCGGACTGGTTTTGAATGAGCAGTTCTTC.

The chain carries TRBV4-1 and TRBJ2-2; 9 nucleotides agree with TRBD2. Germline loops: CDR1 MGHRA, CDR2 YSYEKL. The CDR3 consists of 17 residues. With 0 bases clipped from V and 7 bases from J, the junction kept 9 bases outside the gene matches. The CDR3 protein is CASSQDGVAGASGELFF. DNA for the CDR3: TGCGCCAGCAGCCAAGATGGGGTAGCGGGGGCGAGCGGGGAGCTGTTTTTT.

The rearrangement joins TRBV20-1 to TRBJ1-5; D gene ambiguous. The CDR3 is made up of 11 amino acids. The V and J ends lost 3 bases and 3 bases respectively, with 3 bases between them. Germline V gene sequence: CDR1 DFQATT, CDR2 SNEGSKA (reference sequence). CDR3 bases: TGCAGTGCTAGTCCCAATCAGCCCCAGCATTTT. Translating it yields CSASPNQPQHF.

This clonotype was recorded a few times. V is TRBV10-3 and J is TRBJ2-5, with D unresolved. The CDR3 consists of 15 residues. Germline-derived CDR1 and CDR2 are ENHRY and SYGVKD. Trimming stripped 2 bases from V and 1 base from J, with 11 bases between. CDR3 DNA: TGTGCCATCAGTGAGGACTGGCGGAGCCAAGAGACCCAGTACTTC. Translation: CAISEDWRSQETQYF.

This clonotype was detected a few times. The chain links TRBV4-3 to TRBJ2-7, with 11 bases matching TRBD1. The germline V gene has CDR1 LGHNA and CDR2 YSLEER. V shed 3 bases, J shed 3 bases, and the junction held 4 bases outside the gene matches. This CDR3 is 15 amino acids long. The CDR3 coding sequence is TGCGCCAGCAGCCAGGGACAGGGGGGTGTCTACGAGCAGTACTTC. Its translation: CASSQGQGGVYEQYF.

This chain's CDR3 is CASSQDGGGANVLTF. CDR3 DNA sequence: TGCGCCAGCAGCCAAGATGGAGGTGGGGCCAACGTCCTGACTTTC. The chain has TRBV4-1 and TRBJ2-6, with TRBD2 as a possible D gene (5 bases). The ends were cut back, 0 bases at V and 3 bases at J, with 6 bases in the middle. Per germline, CDR1 MGHRA and CDR2 YSYEKL. The CDR3 contains 15 residues.

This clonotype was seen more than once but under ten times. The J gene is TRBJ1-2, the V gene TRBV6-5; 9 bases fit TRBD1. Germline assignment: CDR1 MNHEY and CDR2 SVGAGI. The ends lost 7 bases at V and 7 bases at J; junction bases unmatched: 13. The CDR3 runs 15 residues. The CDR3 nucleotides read TGTGCCAGCACCAACACTCCGGGACAGGGCTTTGGCTACACCTTC. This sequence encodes CASTNTPGQGFGYTF.

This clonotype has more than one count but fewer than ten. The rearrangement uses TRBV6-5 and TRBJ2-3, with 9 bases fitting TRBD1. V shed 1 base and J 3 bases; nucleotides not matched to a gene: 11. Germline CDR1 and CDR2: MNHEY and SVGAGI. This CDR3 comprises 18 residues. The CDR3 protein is CASSYYPPGQGWTDTQYF. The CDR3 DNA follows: TGTGCCAGCAGTTACTACCCTCCGGGACAGGGATGGACAGATACGCAGTATTTT.

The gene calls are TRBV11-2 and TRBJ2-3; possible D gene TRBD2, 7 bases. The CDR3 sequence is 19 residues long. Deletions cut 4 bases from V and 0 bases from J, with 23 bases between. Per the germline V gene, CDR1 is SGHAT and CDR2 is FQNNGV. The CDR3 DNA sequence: TGTGCCAGCAGCTCCCGAGAAGGGCGGGGGCTGTTTAGCACAGATACGCAGTATTTT. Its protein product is CASSSREGRGLFSTDTQYF.

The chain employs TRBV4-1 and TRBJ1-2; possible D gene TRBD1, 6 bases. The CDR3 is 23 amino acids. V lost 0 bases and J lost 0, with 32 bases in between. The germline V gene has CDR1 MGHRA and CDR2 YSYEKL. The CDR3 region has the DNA TGCGCCAGCAGCCAAGATGGGGGAGGCTGGGACATACGCATCTTGACGACTAACTATGGCTACACCTTC. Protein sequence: CASSQDGGGWDIRILTTNYGYTF.

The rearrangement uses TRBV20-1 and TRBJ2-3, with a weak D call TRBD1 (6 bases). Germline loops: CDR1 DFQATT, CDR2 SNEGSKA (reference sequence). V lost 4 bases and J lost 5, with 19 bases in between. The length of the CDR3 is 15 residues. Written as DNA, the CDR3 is TGCAGTGCTAATGACGTAGGGGTAGGGGGAGATACGCAGTATTTT. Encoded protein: CSANDVGVGGDTQYF.

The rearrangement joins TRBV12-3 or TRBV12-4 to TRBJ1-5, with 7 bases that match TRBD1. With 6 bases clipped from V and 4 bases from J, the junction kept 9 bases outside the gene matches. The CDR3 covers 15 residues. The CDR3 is CASSLQGNVNQPQHF. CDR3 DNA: TGTGCCAGCAGCTTACAGGGGAACGTTAATCAGCCCCAGCATTTT.

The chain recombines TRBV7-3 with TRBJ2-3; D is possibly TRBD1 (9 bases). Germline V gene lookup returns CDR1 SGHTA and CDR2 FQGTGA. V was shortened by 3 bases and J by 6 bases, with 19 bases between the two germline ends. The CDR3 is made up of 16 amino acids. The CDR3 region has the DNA TGTGCCAGCAGCTTTACAGGGGGCGGGGGGTCCGATACGCAGTATTTT. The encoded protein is CASSFTGGGGSDTQYF.

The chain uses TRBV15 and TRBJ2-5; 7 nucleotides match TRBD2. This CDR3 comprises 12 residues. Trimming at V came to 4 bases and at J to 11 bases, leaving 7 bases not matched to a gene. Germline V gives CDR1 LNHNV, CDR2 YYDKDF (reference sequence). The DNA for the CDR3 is TGTGCCACCAGCAATCCCCTAGCGGAGCAGTACTTC. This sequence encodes CATSNPLAEQYF.

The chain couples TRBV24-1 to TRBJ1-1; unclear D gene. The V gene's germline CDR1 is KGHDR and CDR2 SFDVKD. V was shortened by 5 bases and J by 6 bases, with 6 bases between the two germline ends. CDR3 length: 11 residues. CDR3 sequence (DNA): TGTGCCACCAGTGCGGGCCCTGAAGCTTTCTTT. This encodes CATSAGPEAFF.